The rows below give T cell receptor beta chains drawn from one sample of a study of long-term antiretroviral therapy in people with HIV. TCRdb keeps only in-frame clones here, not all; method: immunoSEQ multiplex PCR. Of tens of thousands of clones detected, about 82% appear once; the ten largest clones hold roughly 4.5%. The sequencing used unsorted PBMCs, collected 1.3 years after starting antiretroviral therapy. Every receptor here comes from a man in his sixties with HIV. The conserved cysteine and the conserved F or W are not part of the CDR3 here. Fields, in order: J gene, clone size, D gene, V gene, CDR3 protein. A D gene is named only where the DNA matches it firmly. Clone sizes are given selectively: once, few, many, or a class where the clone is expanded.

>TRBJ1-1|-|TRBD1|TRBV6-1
ASSHGQGMTTEAF
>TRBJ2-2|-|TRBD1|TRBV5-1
ASSHDRGRAFSGELF
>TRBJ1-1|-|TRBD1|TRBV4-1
ASSQRRGLNTEAF
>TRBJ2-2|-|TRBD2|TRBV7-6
ASSLVAGGSTGELF
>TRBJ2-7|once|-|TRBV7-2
ASSLVGKPGGSEQY
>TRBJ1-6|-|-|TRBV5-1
ASSLDVTSGSPLH
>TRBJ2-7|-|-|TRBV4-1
ASSRGLTNSYEQY
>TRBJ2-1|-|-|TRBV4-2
ASSLNGDTRFRGSYNEQF
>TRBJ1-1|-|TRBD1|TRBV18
ASSPQGQSPLEAF
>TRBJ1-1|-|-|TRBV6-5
ASSYGLVGDTEAF
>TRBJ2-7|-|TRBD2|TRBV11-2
ASTGTSGTYEQY
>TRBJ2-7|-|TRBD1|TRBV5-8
ASSRRSTGQGMAYEQY
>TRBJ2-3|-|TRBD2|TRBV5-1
ASSRGTSESTDTQY
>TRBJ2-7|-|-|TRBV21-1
ASSKVRLGLIYSYEQY
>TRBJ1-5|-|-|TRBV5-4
ASSLDLARAQH
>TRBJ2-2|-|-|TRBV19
ASSIEANYSRPGELF
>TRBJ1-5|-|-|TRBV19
ASSNGGRRPISNQPQH
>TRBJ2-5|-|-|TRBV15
ATSREGPAGQETQY
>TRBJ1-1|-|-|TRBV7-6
ASSLGGEFRNTEAF
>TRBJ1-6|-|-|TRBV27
ASSFQRQGTYNSPLH
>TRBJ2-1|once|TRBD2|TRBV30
AWSQTASGNEQF
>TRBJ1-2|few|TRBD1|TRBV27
ASRAAGQGVAGYT
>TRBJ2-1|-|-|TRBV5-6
ASSLGRGYNEQF
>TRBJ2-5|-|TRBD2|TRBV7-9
ASSLVAGRPQETQY
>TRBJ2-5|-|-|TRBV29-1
SAHRSQETQY
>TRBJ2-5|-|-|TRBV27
ASSLGGRQTQY
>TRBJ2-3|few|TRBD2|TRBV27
ASSLAAAPYTQY
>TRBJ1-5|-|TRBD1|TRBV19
ASRISRGTGDIQPQH
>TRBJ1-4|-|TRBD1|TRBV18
ASSPPATGGEKLF
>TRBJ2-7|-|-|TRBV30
AWREDSDESYEQY
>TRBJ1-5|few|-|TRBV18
ASSLQGNGGNQPQH
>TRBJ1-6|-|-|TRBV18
ASSLQGYNSPLH
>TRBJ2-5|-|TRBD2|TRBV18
ASSPRSGGAETQY
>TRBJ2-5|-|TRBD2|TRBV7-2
ASSQASGVETQY
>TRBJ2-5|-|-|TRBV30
AWMRGPLGETQY
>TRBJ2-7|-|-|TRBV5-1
ASSLGPGGSYEQY
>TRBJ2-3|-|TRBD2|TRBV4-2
ASSSRLATDTQY
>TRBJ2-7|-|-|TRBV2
ASSPRAVDEQY
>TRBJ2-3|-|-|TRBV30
AWSRPGTDTQY
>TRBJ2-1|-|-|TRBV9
ASSGLAESLYNEQF
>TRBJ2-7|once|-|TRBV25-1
ASRPDRDNYEQY
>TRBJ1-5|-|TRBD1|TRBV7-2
ASSPGQGDGPQH
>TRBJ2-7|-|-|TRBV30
AWSVPSGLFYEQY
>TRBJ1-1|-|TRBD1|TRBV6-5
ASSYGTGNTEAF
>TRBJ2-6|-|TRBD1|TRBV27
ASSAPDRLHSGANVLT
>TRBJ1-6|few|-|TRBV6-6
ASSLLGTYNSPLH
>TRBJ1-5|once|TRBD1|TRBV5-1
ASSLGDRDVQPQH
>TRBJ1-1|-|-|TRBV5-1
ASSLGYSGGNTEAF
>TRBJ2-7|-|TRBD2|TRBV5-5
ASIEGWAAGDLHEQY
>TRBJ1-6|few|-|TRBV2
ASSDWDTYSPLH
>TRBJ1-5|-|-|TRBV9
ASSVDSLSNQPQH
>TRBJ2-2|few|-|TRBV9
ASSVASGRTGELF
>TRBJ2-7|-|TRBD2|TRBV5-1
ASSSGLARYEQY
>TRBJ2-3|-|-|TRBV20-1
SAREGDTQY